This T cell receptor (beta chain) is drawn from a study of T cell responses to AZD1222 COVID-19 vaccine. Sequencing was performed with immunoSEQ multiplex PCR; in TCRdb, only in-frame clones are kept and a portion is missing. In the table there are about 140,000 clones, roughly 90% of which are singletons. Overall study findings and caveats: As reported, nearly half of all spike-specific TCRs target variant regions that are unmutated.

V trimming: 3 bases; J trimming: 6 bases; junction bases outside the gene matches: 7. Germline lookup yields CDR1 MRHNA and CDR2 SNTAGT. The length of the CDR3 is 15 residues. In regard to this clone: Its matching antigen is unknown.

Sequenced material: peripheral blood, taken on day 0 of AZD1222 vaccination. The chain is built from TRBV6-4 and TRBJ2-1; 8 nucleotides align to TRBD2. The sequence was collected from an adult in good health. CDR3 coding DNA: TGTGCCAGCAGTGAAGCGGGAGTCAGAACCAATGAGCAGTTCTTC. Residues: CASSEAGVRTNEQFF.